What follows describes a single T cell receptor (beta chain). These data originate in a study of blood T cell repertoires in COVID-19. TCRdb's copy holds only in-frame clones and misses some; the assay was immunoSEQ multiplex PCR. The sample includes around 26,000 clones, more than 85% seen only once; the top ten take around 1.9%. Germline lookup yields CDR1 SGHTA and CDR2 FQGTGA. This CDR3 region has 15 residues. V shed 2 bases and J shed 2 bases, with 11 bases lying between them. V and J are TRBV7-3 and TRBJ2-3; a possible D gene is TRBD2 (6 bases). Sequencing input: peripheral blood. The sequence derives from a human donor in a cohort sampled during active COVID-19. The CDR3 nucleotides read TGTGCCAGCAGCTTATTTGGAGGGAACACAGATACGCAGTATTTT. It encodes CASSLFGGNTDTQYF.